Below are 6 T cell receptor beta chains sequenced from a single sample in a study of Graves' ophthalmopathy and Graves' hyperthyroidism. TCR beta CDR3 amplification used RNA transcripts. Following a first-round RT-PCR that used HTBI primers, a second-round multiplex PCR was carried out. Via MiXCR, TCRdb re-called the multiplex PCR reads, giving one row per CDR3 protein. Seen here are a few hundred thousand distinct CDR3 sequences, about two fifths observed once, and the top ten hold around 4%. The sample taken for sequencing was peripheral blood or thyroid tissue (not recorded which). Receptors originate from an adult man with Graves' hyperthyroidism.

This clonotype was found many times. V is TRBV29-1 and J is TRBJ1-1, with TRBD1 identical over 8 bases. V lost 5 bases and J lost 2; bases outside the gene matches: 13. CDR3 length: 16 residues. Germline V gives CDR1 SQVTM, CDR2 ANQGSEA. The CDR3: CSVFSEVRGLNTEAFF. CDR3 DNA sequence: TGCAGCGTTTTCTCGGAGGTCAGGGGGCTTAACACTGAAGCTTTCTTT.

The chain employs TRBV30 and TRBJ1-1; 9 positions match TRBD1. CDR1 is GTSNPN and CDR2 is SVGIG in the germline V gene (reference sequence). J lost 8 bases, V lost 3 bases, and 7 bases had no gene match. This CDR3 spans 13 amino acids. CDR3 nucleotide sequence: TGTGCCTGGAGGGGACAGGGAGTTGGGGAAGCTTTCTTT. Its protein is CAWRGQGVGEAFF.

The CDR3 sequence: CASSPASGTGPYEQYF. Written as DNA, the CDR3 is TGTGCCAGCAGCCCAGCTTCTGGGACAGGGCCCTACGAGCAGTACTTC. The chain employs TRBV7-9 and TRBJ2-7, with 9 bases lining up with TRBD1. The CDR3 runs 16 residues. The V gene's germline CDR1 is SEHNR and CDR2 FQNEAQ (reference sequence). The trim removed 5 bases at V and 2 bases at J, leaving 10 bases unmatched. The whole variable domain, remainder taken from reference TRBV7-9 and TRBJ2-7, is DTGVSQNPRHKITKRGQNVTFRCDPISEHNRLYWYRQTLGQGPEFLTYFQNEAQLEKSRLLSDRFSAERPKGSFSTLEIQRTEQGDSAMYLCASSPASGTGPYEQYFGPGTRLTVT.

The CDR3 here is CASSTGDGEAFF. CDR3 DNA sequence: TGTGCCAGCAGCACAGGGGACGGGGAAGCTTTCTTT. The chain couples TRBV7-3 to TRBJ1-1; 7 bases agree with TRBD1. The germline V gene has CDR1 SGHTA and CDR2 FQGTGA. The CDR3 is 12 residues long. The V gene end was trimmed by 5 bases and the J gene end by 8 bases; junction bases not matched to a gene: 5.

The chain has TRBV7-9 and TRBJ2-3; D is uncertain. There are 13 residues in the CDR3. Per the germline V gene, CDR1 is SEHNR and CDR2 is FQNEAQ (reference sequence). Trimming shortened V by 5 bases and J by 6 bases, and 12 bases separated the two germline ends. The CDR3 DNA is TGTGCCAGCAGCCCCCCTCTGGTGGATACGCAGTATTTT. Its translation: CASSPPLVDTQYF.

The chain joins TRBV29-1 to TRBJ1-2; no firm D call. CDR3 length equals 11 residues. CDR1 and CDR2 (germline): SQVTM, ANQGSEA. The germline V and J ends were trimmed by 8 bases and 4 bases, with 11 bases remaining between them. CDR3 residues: CSLEITYGYTF. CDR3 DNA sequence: TGCAGCTTGGAGATTACCTATGGCTACACCTTC. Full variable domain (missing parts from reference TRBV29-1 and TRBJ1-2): SAVISQKPSRDICQRGTSLTIQCQVDSQVTMMFWYRQQPGQSLTLIATANQGSEATYESGFVIDKFPISRPNLTFSTLTVSNMSPEDSSIYLCSLEITYGYTFGSGTRLTVV.